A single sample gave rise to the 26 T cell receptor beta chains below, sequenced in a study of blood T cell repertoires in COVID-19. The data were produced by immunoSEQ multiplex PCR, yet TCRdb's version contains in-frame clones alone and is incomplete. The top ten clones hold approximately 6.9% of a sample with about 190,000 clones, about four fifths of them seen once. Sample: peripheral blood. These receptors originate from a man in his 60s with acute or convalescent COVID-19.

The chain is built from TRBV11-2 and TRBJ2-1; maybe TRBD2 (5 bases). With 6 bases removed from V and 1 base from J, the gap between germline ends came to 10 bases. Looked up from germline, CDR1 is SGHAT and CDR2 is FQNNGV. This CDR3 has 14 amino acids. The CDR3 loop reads CASSFPGSYNEQFF. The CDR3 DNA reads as TGTGCCAGCAGTTTCCCGGGGTCCTACAATGAGCAGTTCTTC.

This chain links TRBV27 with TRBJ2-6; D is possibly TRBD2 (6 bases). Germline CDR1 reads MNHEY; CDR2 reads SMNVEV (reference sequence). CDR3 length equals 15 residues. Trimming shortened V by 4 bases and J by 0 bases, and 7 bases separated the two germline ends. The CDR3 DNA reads TGTGCCAGCAGTTACGGGGGCTCTGGGGCCAACGTCCTGACTTTC. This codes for CASSYGGSGANVLTF.

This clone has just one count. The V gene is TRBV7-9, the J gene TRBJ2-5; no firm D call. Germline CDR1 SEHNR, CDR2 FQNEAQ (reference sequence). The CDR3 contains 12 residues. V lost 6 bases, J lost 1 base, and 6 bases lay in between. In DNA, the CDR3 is TGTGCCAGCAGTTACACCCAAGAGACCCAGTACTTC. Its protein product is CASSYTQETQYF.

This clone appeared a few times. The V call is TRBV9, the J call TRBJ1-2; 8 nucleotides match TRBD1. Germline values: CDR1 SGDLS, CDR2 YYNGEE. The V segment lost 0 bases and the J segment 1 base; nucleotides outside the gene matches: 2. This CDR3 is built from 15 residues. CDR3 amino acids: CASSVETGDNYGYTF. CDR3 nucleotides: TGTGCCAGCAGCGTAGAGACAGGGGATAACTATGGCTACACCTTC.

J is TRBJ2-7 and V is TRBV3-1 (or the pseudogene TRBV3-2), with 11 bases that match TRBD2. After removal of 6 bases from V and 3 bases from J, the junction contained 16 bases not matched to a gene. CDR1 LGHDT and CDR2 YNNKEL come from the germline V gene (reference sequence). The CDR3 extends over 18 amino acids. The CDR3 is CASSPGGLAGGLNYEQYF. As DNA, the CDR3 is TGTGCCAGCAGTCCAGGAGGGCTAGCGGGGGGATTAAACTACGAGCAGTACTTC.

This chain's CDR3 is CSVDGRRYEAFF. CDR3 nucleotide sequence: TGCAGCGTTGATGGCAGGCGATATGAAGCTTTCTTT. This chain links TRBV29-1 with TRBJ1-1; D is uncertain. CDR1 and CDR2 (germline): SQVTM, ANQGSEA. CDR3 size: 12 residues. Trimming shortened V by 3 bases and J by 7 bases, and 12 bases separated the two germline ends. Together with reference TRBV29-1 and TRBJ1-1, the CDR3 gives the full variable domain: SAVISQKPSRDICQRGTSLTIQCQVDSQVTMMFWYRQQPGQSLTLIATANQGSEATYESGFVIDKFPISRPNLTFSTLTVSNMSPEDSSIYLCSVDGRRYEAFFGQGTRLTVV.

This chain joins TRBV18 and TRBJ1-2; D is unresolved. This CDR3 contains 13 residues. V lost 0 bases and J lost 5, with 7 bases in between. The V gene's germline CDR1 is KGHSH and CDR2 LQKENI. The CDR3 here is CASSPPESYGYTF. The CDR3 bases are TGTGCCAGCTCACCACCGGAGAGTTATGGCTACACCTTC.

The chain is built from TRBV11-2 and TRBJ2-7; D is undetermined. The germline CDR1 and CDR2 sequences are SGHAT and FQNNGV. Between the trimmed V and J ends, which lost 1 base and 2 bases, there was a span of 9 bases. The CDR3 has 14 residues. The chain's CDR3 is CASSLAAGTYEQYF. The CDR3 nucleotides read TGTGCCAGCAGCTTAGCGGCAGGTACCTACGAGCAGTACTTC. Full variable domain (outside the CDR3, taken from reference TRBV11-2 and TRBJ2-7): EAGVAQSPRYKIIEKRQSVAFWCNPISGHATLYWYQQILGQGPKLLIQFQNNGVVDDSQLPKDRFSAERLKGVDSTLKIQPAKLEDSAVYLCASSLAAGTYEQYFGPGTRLTVT.

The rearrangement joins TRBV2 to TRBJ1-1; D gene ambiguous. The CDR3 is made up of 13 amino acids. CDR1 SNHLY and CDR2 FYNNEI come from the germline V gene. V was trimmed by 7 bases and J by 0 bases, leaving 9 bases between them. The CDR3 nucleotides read TGTGCCAGCAATCGGGTCATGAACACTGAAGCTTTCTTT. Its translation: CASNRVMNTEAFF.

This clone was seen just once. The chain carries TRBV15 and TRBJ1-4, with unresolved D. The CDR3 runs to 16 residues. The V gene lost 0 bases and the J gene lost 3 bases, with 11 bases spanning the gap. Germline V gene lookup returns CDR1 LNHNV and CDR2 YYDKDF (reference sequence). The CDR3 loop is CATSRDWGASNEKLFF. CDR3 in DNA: TGTGCCACCAGCAGAGACTGGGGAGCGTCTAATGAAAAACTGTTTTTT. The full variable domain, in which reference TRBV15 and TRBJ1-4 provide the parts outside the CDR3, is DAMVIQNPRYQVTQFGKPVTLSCSQTLNHNVMYWYQQKSSQAPKLLFHYYDKDFNNEADTPDNFQSRRPNTSFCFLDIRSPGLGDTAMYLCATSRDWGASNEKLFFGSGTQLSVL.

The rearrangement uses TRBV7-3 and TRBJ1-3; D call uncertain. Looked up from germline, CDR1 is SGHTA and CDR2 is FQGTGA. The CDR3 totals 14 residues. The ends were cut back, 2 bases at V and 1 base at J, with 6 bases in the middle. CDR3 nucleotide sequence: TGTGCCAGCAGCTTACGGGGATCTGGAAACACCATATATTTT. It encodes CASSLRGSGNTIYF.

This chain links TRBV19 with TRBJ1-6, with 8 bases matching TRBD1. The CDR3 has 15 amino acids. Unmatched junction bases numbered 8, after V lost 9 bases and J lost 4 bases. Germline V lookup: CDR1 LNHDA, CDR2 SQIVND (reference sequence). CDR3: CASTDRGHYNSPLHF. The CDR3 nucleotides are TGTGCCAGCACAGACAGGGGCCATTATAATTCACCCCTCCACTTT.

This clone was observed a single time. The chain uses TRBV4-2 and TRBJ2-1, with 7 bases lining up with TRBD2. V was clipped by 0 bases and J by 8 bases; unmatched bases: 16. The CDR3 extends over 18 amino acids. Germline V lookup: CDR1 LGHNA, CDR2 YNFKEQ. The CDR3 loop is CASSQDTRSGLSIDEQFF. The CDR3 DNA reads TGTGCCAGCAGCCAAGATACGAGGTCGGGACTAAGCATAGATGAGCAGTTCTTC.

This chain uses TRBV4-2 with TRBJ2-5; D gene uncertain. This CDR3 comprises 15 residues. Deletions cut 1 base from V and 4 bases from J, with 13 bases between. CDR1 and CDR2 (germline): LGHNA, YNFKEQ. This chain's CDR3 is CASSQGTPKRETQYF. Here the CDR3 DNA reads TGTGCCAGCAGCCAAGGCACCCCAAAGCGAGAGACCCAGTACTTC.

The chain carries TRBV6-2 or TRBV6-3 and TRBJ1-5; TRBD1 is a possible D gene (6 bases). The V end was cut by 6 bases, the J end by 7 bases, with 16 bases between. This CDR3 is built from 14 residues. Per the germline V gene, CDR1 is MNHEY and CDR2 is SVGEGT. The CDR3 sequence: CASSHDRLGQPQHF. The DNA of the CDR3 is TGTGCCAGCAGCCACGACAGGTTAGGACAGCCCCAGCATTTT.

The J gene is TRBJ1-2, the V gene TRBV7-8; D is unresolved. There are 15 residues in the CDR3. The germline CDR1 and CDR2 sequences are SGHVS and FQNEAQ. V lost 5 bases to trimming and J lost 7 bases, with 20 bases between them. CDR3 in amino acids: CASSPQESGYTGYTF. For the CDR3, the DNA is TGTGCCAGCAGCCCCCAGGAATCGGGGTATACTGGCTACACCTTC.

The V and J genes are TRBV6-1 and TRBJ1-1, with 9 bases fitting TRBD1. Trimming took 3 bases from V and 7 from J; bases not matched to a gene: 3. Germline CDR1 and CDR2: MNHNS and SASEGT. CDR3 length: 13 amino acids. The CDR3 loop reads CASSEDRGREAFF. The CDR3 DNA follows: TGTGCCAGCAGTGAGGACAGGGGACGTGAAGCTTTCTTT.

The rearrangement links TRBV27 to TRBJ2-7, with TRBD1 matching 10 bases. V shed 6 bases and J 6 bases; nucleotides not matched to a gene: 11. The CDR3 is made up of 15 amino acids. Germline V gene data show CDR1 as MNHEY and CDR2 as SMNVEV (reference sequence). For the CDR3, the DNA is TGTGCCAGCAGGCCGGGTCCGGGACAGGGGTCCGAGCAGTACTTC. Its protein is CASRPGPGQGSEQYF.

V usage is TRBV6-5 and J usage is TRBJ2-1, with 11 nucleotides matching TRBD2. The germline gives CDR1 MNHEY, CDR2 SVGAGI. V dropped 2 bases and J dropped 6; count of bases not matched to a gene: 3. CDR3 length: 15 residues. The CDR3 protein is CASSYTGLAGNEQFF. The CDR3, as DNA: TGTGCCAGCAGTTACACAGGACTAGCGGGCAATGAGCAGTTCTTC.

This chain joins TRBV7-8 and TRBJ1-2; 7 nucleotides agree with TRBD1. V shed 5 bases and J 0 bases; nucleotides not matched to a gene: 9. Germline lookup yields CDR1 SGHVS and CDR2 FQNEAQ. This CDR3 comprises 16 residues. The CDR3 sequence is CASSRYRTGANYGYTF. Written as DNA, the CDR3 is TGTGCCAGCAGCCGCTACCGGACAGGAGCTAACTATGGCTACACCTTC.

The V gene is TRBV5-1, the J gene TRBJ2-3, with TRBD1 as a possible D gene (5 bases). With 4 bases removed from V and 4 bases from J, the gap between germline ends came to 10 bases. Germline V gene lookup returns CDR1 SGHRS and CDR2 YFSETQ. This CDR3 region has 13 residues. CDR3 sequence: CASSPDSPDTQYF. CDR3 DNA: TGCGCCAGCAGCCCCGACAGTCCAGATACGCAGTATTTT.

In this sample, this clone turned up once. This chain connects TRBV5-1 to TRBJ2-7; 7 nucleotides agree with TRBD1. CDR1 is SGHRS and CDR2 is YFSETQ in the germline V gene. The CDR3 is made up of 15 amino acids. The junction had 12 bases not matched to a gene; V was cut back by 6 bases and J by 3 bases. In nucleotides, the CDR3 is TGCGCCAGCACCTTATTACCGGGACAGAACTACGAGCAGTACTTC. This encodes CASTLLPGQNYEQYF.

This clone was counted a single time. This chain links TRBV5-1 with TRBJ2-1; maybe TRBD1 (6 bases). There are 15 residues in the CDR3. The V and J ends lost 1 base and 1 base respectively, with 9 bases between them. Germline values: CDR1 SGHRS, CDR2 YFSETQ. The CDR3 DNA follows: TGCGCCAGCAGCTTGCTACAGGGTTCCTACAATGAGCAGTTCTTC. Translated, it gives CASSLLQGSYNEQFF.

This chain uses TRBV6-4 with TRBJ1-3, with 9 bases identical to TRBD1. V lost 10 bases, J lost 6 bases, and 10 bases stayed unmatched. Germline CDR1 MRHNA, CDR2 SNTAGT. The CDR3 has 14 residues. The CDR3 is CATLGQGSENTIYF. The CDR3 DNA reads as TGTGCCACCCTGGGACAGGGAAGTGAAAACACCATATATTTT.

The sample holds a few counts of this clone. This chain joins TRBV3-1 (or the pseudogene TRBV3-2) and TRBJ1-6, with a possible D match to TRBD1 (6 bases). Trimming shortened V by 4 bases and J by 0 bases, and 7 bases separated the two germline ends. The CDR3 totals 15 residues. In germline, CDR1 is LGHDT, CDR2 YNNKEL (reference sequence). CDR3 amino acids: CASSPRGSYNSPLHF. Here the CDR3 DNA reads TGTGCCAGCAGCCCCAGGGGCTCCTATAATTCACCCCTCCACTTT.

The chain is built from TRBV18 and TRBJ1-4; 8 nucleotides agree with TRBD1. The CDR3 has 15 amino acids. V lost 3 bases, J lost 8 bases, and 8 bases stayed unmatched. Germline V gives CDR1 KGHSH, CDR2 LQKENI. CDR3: CASSPTGEGREKLFF. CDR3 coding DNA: TGTGCCAGCTCACCGACAGGGGAAGGAAGGGAAAAACTGTTTTTT.